This passage covers 30 T cell receptor beta chains from one sample sequenced in a study of PD-1 and CTLA-4 blockade in melanoma. Assay used: immunoSEQ multiplex PCR; TCRdb lists only in-frame clones, some missing. The table includes about 30,000 clones, 70% to 90% detected once. The sample here was CD8+ T cells from peripheral blood, taken before anti-PD-1 treatment. Receptor source: a human donor with melanoma.

V usage is TRBV28 and J usage is TRBJ2-4; D remains ambiguous. The germline CDR1 and CDR2 sequences are MDHEN and SYDVKM. The CDR3 loop spans 14 amino acids. Trimming left V 6 bases short and J 7 bases short, with 16 bases between. DNA for the CDR3: TGTGCCAGCAGCCAGCAGGTAACCTGGAACATTCAGTACTTC. As protein: CASSQQVTWNIQYF.

The gene calls are TRBV27 and TRBJ2-1; no reliable D call. This CDR3 has 11 residues. Germline values: CDR1 MNHEY, CDR2 SMNVEV (reference sequence). Deletions cut 10 bases from V and 3 bases from J, with 7 bases between. The CDR3 DNA reads TGTGCCACCTCCCTCTACAATGAGCAGTTCTTC. Its protein product is CATSLYNEQFF.

The chain is built from TRBV24-1 and TRBJ2-2, with D perhaps given as TRBD1 or TRBD2 (5 bases each). In germline, CDR1 is KGHDR, CDR2 SFDVKD. The CDR3 has 15 residues. The ends were cut back, 5 bases at V and 4 bases at J, with 13 bases in the middle. The CDR3 DNA reads as TGTGCCACCAGTGGGGGGAACCGGGGCACCGGGGAGCTGTTTTTT. Protein product: CATSGGNRGTGELFF.

V and J are TRBV6-5 and TRBJ1-1; the D gene is possibly TRBD1 (6 bases). CDR1 MNHEY and CDR2 SVGAGI come from the germline V gene. This CDR3 comprises 15 residues. V was clipped by 6 bases and J by 5 bases, with 19 bases between them. CDR3 nucleotide sequence: TGTGCCAGCAGCGGGGGCAGCTACACGGGTACTGAAGCTTTCTTT. It encodes CASSGGSYTGTEAFF.

This clone came up a few times. As DNA, the CDR3 is TGTGCCAGTAGTATAGACGGGGCTGAAGCTTTCTTT. It yields the protein CASSIDGAEAFF. The chain is built from TRBV19 and TRBJ1-1, with D hard to call. This CDR3 has 12 residues. V was cut by 0 bases and J by 6 bases, with 5 bases left in between. CDR1 LNHDA and CDR2 SQIVND come from the germline V gene (reference sequence).

The chain is built from TRBV28 and TRBJ2-1; unclear D gene. Trimming shortened V by 6 bases and J by 7 bases, and 16 bases separated the two germline ends. Germline V gene data show CDR1 as MDHEN and CDR2 as SYDVKM. The length of the CDR3 is 14 residues. DNA for the CDR3: TGTGCCAGCAGCTCCAAGACCCATGGAAATGAGCAGTTCTTC. Amino acid sequence: CASSSKTHGNEQFF. Full variable domain (remainder filled in from reference TRBV28 and TRBJ2-1): DVKVTQSSRYLVKRTGEKVFLECVQDMDHENMFWYRQDPGLGLRLIYFSYDVKMKEKGDIPEGYSVSREKKERFSLILESASTNQTSMYLCASSSKTHGNEQFFGPGTRLTVL.

The rearrangement uses TRBV11-3 and TRBJ2-1; the match to TRBD2 covers 7 bases. CDR1 is SGHNT and CDR2 is YENEEA in the germline V gene. The V segment lost 1 base and the J segment 3 bases; nucleotides outside the gene matches: 3. The CDR3 covers 15 residues. CDR3 sequence reads: CASSLGAGNYNEQFF. As DNA, the CDR3 is TGTGCCAGCAGCTTAGGAGCGGGGAACTACAATGAGCAGTTCTTC.

V usage is TRBV12-3 or TRBV12-4 and J usage is TRBJ2-7; possibly TRBD2 for D (5 bases). The CDR3 runs to 12 residues. Trimming removed 8 bases at V and 3 bases at J, with 11 bases between. In DNA form, the CDR3 reads TGTGCCAGCGGCCTCGGAGGCTACGAGCAGTACTTC. It codes for CASGLGGYEQYF.

V gene TRBV7-9 combines with J gene TRBJ1-1; TRBD1 matches at 7 bases. The germline V gene encodes CDR1 SEHNR and CDR2 FQNEAQ (reference sequence). The CDR3 sequence is 15 residues long. V shed 5 bases, J shed 3 bases, and the junction held 9 bases outside the gene matches. Here the CDR3 reads CASSPQGGRHTEAFF. In DNA, the CDR3 is TGTGCCAGCAGCCCCCAGGGGGGCAGGCACACTGAAGCTTTCTTT.

V usage is TRBV19 and J usage is TRBJ2-3; D uncertain. The CDR3 contains 13 residues. The germline V and J ends were trimmed by 1 base and 5 bases, with 7 bases remaining between them. Per germline, CDR1 LNHDA and CDR2 SQIVND (reference sequence). As DNA, the CDR3 is TGTGCCAGTAGTATAGCCTGGGGAGATACGCAGTATTTT. This sequence encodes CASSIAWGDTQYF.

The chain has TRBV7-2 and TRBJ1-1; D is undetermined. CDR3 size: 16 residues. The germline V and J ends were trimmed by 2 bases and 5 bases, with 18 bases remaining between them. CDR1 SGHTA and CDR2 FQGNSA come from the germline V gene. This CDR3 is CASSLSLTLEETEAFF. In DNA, the CDR3 is TGTGCCAGCAGCTTAAGCCTTACGCTAGAGGAGACTGAAGCTTTCTTT.

J is TRBJ2-2 and V is TRBV11-2; D remains ambiguous. CDR3 size: 15 residues. Germline V lookup: CDR1 SGHAT, CDR2 FQNNGV. V was trimmed by 4 bases and J by 0 bases, leaving 9 bases between them. The CDR3 region is CASSYQLTNTGELFF. As DNA, the CDR3 is TGTGCCAGCAGCTATCAGTTAACGAACACCGGGGAGCTGTTTTTT. Complete variable domain (other parts from reference TRBV11-2 and TRBJ2-2): EAGVAQSPRYKIIEKRQSVAFWCNPISGHATLYWYQQILGQGPKLLIQFQNNGVVDDSQLPKDRFSAERLKGVDSTLKIQPAKLEDSAVYLCASSYQLTNTGELFFGEGSRLTVL.

The chain combines TRBV5-1 with TRBJ2-7, with 10 bases that match TRBD2. The V and J ends lost 5 bases and 4 bases, in that order; junction bases with no gene match: 3. Germline V lookup: CDR1 SGHRS, CDR2 YFSETQ. This CDR3 comprises 13 residues. CDR3 residues: CASRLAGDYEQYF. As DNA, the CDR3 is TGCGCCAGCAGGCTAGCGGGAGATTACGAGCAGTACTTC.

This rearrangement joins TRBV30 to TRBJ2-7; the D gene is possibly TRBD2 (5 bases). The CDR3 sequence is 11 residues long. V lost 5 bases and J 5 bases, leaving 10 bases between the germline ends. CDR1 and CDR2 (germline): GTSNPN, SVGIG (reference sequence). The CDR3, as DNA: TGTGCCTGGTCGGGGAGTAACGAGCAGTACTTC. Its protein is CAWSGSNEQYF.

As for this clone: Being one base from a much bigger clone, this may be a read error. V gene TRBV2 combines with J gene TRBJ1-4; a possible D gene is TRBD1 (5 bases). Trimming stripped 3 bases from V and 7 bases from J, with 12 bases between. Germline V gene sequence: CDR1 SNHLY, CDR2 FYNNEI. This CDR3 has 14 amino acids. The CDR3 sequence is CASSDEQVTEKLFF. DNA for the CDR3: TGTGCCAGCAGTGATGAACAGGTGACTGAAAAACTGTTTTTT.

This clone was recorded only once. The CDR3 here is CASSHSGRALNEQFF. Written as DNA, the CDR3 is TGTGCCAGCAGCCATAGCGGCAGGGCCTTAAATGAGCAGTTCTTC. The chain employs TRBV7-2 and TRBJ2-1; TRBD2 is a possible D gene (6 bases). CDR3 length equals 15 residues. Trimming stripped 5 bases from V and 7 bases from J, with 18 bases between. Germline V gene data show CDR1 as SGHTA and CDR2 as FQGNSA.

The chain recombines TRBV6-5 with TRBJ1-1; TRBD1 is a possible D gene (5 bases). Deletions cut 7 bases from V and 7 bases from J, with 16 bases between. This CDR3 has 13 amino acids. The germline V gene encodes CDR1 MNHEY and CDR2 SVGAGI. The CDR3 sequence is CASTPRGAIEAFF. The CDR3 DNA follows: TGTGCCAGCACCCCCCGAGGGGCGATTGAAGCTTTCTTT.

This chain joins TRBV4-1 and TRBJ1-5; TRBD1 matches 8 bases. The germline gives CDR1 MGHRA, CDR2 YSYEKL. Trimming at V came to 0 bases and at J to 6 bases, leaving 13 bases not matched to a gene. The CDR3 covers 18 residues. The CDR3 nucleotides read TGCGCCAGCAGCCAAGACGAATTCCTACAGGGGGAAGGTCAGCCCCAGCATTTT. Translating it yields CASSQDEFLQGEGQPQHF.

V and J are TRBV3-1 (or the pseudogene TRBV3-2) and TRBJ2-5; 7 bases line up with TRBD2. V shed 0 bases, J shed 5 bases, and the junction held 12 bases outside the gene matches. Germline V gene sequence: CDR1 LGHDT, CDR2 YNNKEL (reference sequence). The CDR3 runs 17 residues. This chain's CDR3 is CASSQDKGLAVSETQYF. CDR3 nucleotides: TGTGCCAGCAGCCAAGATAAGGGTCTAGCGGTCTCGGAGACCCAGTACTTC.

The chain carries TRBV7-9 and TRBJ1-1; D is uncertain. Germline loops: CDR1 SEHNR, CDR2 FQNEAQ (reference sequence). The CDR3 runs 11 residues. The V end was cut by 1 base, the J end by 7 bases, with 4 bases between. CDR3 protein: CASSLVDEAFF. The CDR3 DNA sequence: TGTGCCAGCAGCTTAGTAGATGAAGCTTTCTTT.

The chain uses TRBV10-3 and TRBJ2-7; 7 nucleotides agree with TRBD1. CDR1 is ENHRY and CDR2 is SYGVKD in the germline V gene. The CDR3 totals 13 residues. V was pared by 5 bases and J by 3 bases, with 4 bases of the junction left unmatched. The CDR3 loop reads CAISLGQDYEQYF. The CDR3, as DNA: TGTGCCATCAGTTTAGGACAGGACTACGAGCAGTACTTC.

CDR3 sequence (DNA): TGTGCCAGCAGTTTCGTGGGACCAGAGACCCAGTACTTC. Its protein product is CASSFVGPETQYF. The chain has TRBV27 and TRBJ2-5; D might be TRBD1 or TRBD2, each matching 5 bases. V was cut by 3 bases and J by 4 bases, with 9 bases left in between. CDR3 length equals 13 residues. The germline V gene has CDR1 MNHEY and CDR2 SMNVEV (reference sequence).

This clone was recorded only once. The CDR3 DNA reads as TGTGCCAGCAGCTATATGGGCGGGGGTAAAGATACGCAGTATTTT. This translates into CASSYMGGGKDTQYF. This chain joins TRBV5-4 and TRBJ2-3; TRBD2 aligns across 7 bases. Germline assignment: CDR1 SGHNT and CDR2 YYREEE (reference sequence). The CDR3 runs 15 residues. The trim removed 3 bases at V and 5 bases at J, leaving 9 bases unmatched.

The chain links TRBV12-3 or TRBV12-4 to TRBJ2-3; no clear D gene. V was cut by 2 bases and J by 5 bases, with 8 bases left in between. This CDR3 is 13 amino acids long. CDR3 region: CASSLSRLDTQYF. For the CDR3, the DNA is TGTGCCAGCAGTTTATCAAGGTTAGATACGCAGTATTTT.

The rearrangement joins TRBV29-1 to TRBJ2-7, with 7 bases matching TRBD2. The germline CDR1 and CDR2 sequences are SQVTM and ANQGSEA. With V trimmed by 3 bases and J by 3 bases, 5 bases remained unmatched. The CDR3 extends over 13 amino acids. CDR3 region: CSVESGEGYEQYF. CDR3 nucleotides: TGCAGCGTTGAGTCGGGGGAGGGCTACGAGCAGTACTTC.

This CDR3 reads CASSPTSSGVYNEQFF. In DNA, the CDR3 is TGTGCCAGCAGCCCGACGTCTAGCGGGGTATACAATGAGCAGTTCTTC. The chain links TRBV5-5 to TRBJ2-1; the match to TRBD2 covers 9 bases. CDR3 length: 16 amino acids. V was pared by 4 bases and J by 4 bases, with 9 bases of the junction left unmatched. Germline V gives CDR1 SGHKS, CDR2 YYEKEE (reference sequence).

The chain links TRBV18 to TRBJ1-5; D remains unclear. Looked up from germline, CDR1 is KGHSH and CDR2 is LQKENI. This CDR3 comprises 13 residues. For the CDR3, the DNA is TGTGCGTCGCGTCCTAATGGCAATCAGCCCCAGCATTTT. Protein sequence: CASRPNGNQPQHF.

The count of this clone is one. The genes are TRBV27 and TRBJ2-2; possibly TRBD1 for D (6 bases). The CDR3 is 16 residues long. V lost 7 bases to trimming and J lost 1 base, with 16 bases between them. Germline V gives CDR1 MNHEY, CDR2 SMNVEV (reference sequence). The CDR3 region has the DNA TGTGCCAGCACCTACCTAGACAGGAAGAACACCGGGGAGCTGTTTTTT. Translated, it gives CASTYLDRKNTGELFF.

The gene calls are TRBV28 and TRBJ1-2, with D tentatively TRBD1 (5 bases). The CDR3 extends over 14 amino acids. V gave up 3 bases and J gave up 2 bases, with 10 bases separating them. CDR1 MDHEN and CDR2 SYDVKM come from the germline V gene. CDR3 sequence (DNA): TGTGCCAGCAGTTTGCGTGGGGCAAACTATGGCTACACCTTC. It codes for CASSLRGANYGYTF.

The gene calls are TRBV5-5 and TRBJ1-3; D is unclear. Germline CDR1 is SGHKS and CDR2 is YYEKEE (reference sequence). The length of the CDR3 is 15 residues. V shed 4 bases and J shed 0 bases, with 11 bases lying between them. The CDR3 region has the DNA TGTGCCAGCAGCCCCTCCTCGAACTCTGGAAACACCATATATTTT. Translated, it gives CASSPSSNSGNTIYF.